A selection of T cell receptor beta chains follows, all from one sample in a study of cytomegalovirus exposure and HLA in healthy donors. TCRdb keeps only in-frame clones here, not all; method: immunoSEQ multiplex PCR. Among under 200,000 clones listed, 60% to 85% were seen once. The specimen was PBMCs. The source is a woman in her forties in good health and CMV-seropositive. The CDR3 runs from the conserved cysteine through the conserved F or W.

length: 15
J: TRBJ1-3
V: TRBV2
CDR3: CASSEEGYSGNTIYF

length: 14
J: TRBJ1-5
V: TRBV6-5
CDR3: CASKRDSSNQPQHF

length: 14
J: TRBJ1-4
V: TRBV30
CDR3: CAWTRRGTNEKLFF

length: 19
J: TRBJ1-6
V: TRBV19
CDR3: CASSIFGGSGTGLNSPLHF

length: 15
J: TRBJ2-1
V: TRBV9
CDR3: CASSLRLAGYNEQFF

length: 11
J: TRBJ1-1
V: TRBV29-1
CDR3: CSVHNRERTFF

length: 10
J: TRBJ1-1
V: TRBV29-1
CDR3: CSVETTRAFF

length: 15
J: TRBJ1-1
V: TRBV2
CDR3: CASTVPNKINTEAFF

length: 16
J: TRBJ1-2
V: TRBV7-8
CDR3: CASSLEGRGLNYGYTF

length: 13
J: TRBJ2-7
V: TRBV2
CDR3: CATRDNQFYEQYF

length: 16
J: TRBJ2-5
V: TRBV10-1
CDR3: CASSEQASGGPETQYF

length: 13
J: TRBJ1-2
V: TRBV4-1
CDR3: CASSQARDYGYTF

length: 12
J: TRBJ2-7
V: TRBV29-1
CDR3: CSVEEQAYEQYF

length: 14
J: TRBJ1-2
V: TRBV7-9
CDR3: CASSPWEILYGYTF

length: 16
J: TRBJ2-1
V: TRBV4-2
CDR3: CASSPRGQGALNEQFF

length: 16
J: TRBJ2-5
V: TRBV11-2
CDR3: CASSPGGRGGGETQYF

length: 16
J: TRBJ2-1
V: TRBV5-4
CDR3: CASSLGGPLAYNEQFF

length: 14
J: TRBJ1-1
V: TRBV18
CDR3: CASSPRTGVAEAFF

length: 15
J: TRBJ1-1
V: TRBV5-1
CDR3: CASRPGGAGNTEAFF

length: 13
J: TRBJ2-1
V: TRBV30
CDR3: CAWSVAVYNEQFF

length: 14
J: TRBJ1-2
V: TRBV6-1
CDR3: CASSIAQDGYGYTF

length: 14
J: TRBJ2-5
V: TRBV28
CDR3: CASSGQRPQETQYF

length: 16
J: TRBJ2-2
V: TRBV4-3
CDR3: CASSHPRGSGTGELFF

length: 14
J: TRBJ1-1
V: TRBV9
CDR3: CASSVEGGGTEAFF

length: 15
J: TRBJ2-5
V: TRBV11-2
CDR3: CASSPGTHRQETQYF

length: 14
J: TRBJ1-2
V: TRBV5-6
CDR3: CASSAWTVLFGYTF

length: 13
J: TRBJ1-1
V: TRBV29-1
CDR3: CSVETGERTEAFF

length: 14
J: TRBJ1-1
V: TRBV7-8
CDR3: CASSLDRVNTEAFF

length: 17
J: TRBJ1-2
V: TRBV5-1
CDR3: CASSLDGTGYVGYGYTF

length: 15
J: TRBJ2-1
V: TRBV4-2
CDR3: CASSSAGGVGNEQFF

length: 14
J: TRBJ1-2
V: TRBV28
CDR3: CASSPSLKPYGYTF

length: 16
J: TRBJ1-1
V: TRBV7-6
CDR3: CASSLDPSGVNTEAFF